The 31 T cell receptor beta chains reported below all come from one sample, sequenced in a study of siplizumab effects on memory and regulatory T cells (dated 2019 in TCRdb). Receptor libraries were prepared by the immunoSEQ multiplex PCR assay. The source is immuneACCESS, and TCRdb retained only in-frame sequences with V and J called. Part of the clones is not carried over; for the studies checked, unresolved V genes explain less than half of this, and the remainder is unexplained. The sample data list fewer than 120,000 clones, and 80% to 95% of these were observed just once. Jointly, the top ten make up 1% to 1.5% of the sample. Sequenced sample: CD4+ T cells sorted from blood. All receptors come from a human donor in good health.

This chain connects TRBV5-1 to TRBJ2-7, with D possibly matching TRBD2 (5 bases). Germline V gene lookup returns CDR1 SGHRS and CDR2 YFSETQ. V gave up 2 bases and J gave up 0 bases, with 9 bases separating them. The CDR3 runs 14 residues. The CDR3 reads CASSFGGSSYEQYF. The CDR3 coding sequence is TGCGCCAGCAGCTTTGGCGGGTCCTCCTACGAGCAGTACTTC. Drawing the rest from reference TRBV5-1 and TRBJ2-7, the complete variable domain is KAGVTQTPRYLIKTRGQQVTLSCSPISGHRSVSWYQQTPGQGLQFLFEYFSETQRNKGNFPGRFSGRQFSNSRSEMNVSTLELGDSALYLCASSFGGSSYEQYFGPGTRLTVT.

The chain combines TRBV9 with TRBJ2-7; the match to TRBD1 covers 12 bases. V lost 1 base, J lost 2 bases, and 10 bases stayed unmatched. Germline V gives CDR1 SGDLS, CDR2 YYNGEE. This CDR3 comprises 18 residues. The CDR3 region has the DNA TGTGCCAGCAGCGTATTTTCGGTGGGACAGGGGGCAACCTACGAGCAGTACTTC. The encoded protein is CASSVFSVGQGATYEQYF.

V is TRBV6-5 and J is TRBJ1-3; D unclear. The V and J ends lost 2 bases and 1 base respectively, with 6 bases between them. The CDR3 spans 14 residues. In germline, CDR1 is MNHEY, CDR2 SVGAGI. In DNA form, the CDR3 reads TGTGCCAGCAGTTACAAGTGGTCTGGAAACACCATATATTTT. It translates to CASSYKWSGNTIYF.

The chain recombines TRBV6-6 with TRBJ1-1; D possibly corresponds to TRBD1 (6 bases). The CDR3 is 14 residues long. Trimming stripped 5 bases from V and 4 bases from J, with 14 bases between. Germline assignment: CDR1 MNHNY and CDR2 SVGAGI (reference sequence). CDR3 amino acids: CASSSHTDSTEAFF. CDR3 coding DNA: TGTGCCAGCAGTAGCCATACGGACAGCACTGAAGCTTTCTTT.

J is TRBJ1-2 and V is TRBV19; D is perhaps TRBD1 (5 bases). The length of the CDR3 is 14 residues. The V and J ends lost 3 bases and 8 bases respectively, with 16 bases between them. Germline loops: CDR1 LNHDA, CDR2 SQIVND (reference sequence). The CDR3 bases are TGTGCCAGTAGTATTAACCCCAGGGTTTGGGGCTACACCTTC. Translated, it gives CASSINPRVWGYTF.

The chain links TRBV27 to TRBJ2-7; possibly TRBD1 for D (6 bases). V gave up 2 bases and J gave up 2 bases, with 10 bases separating them. The CDR3 has 14 residues. The germline gives CDR1 MNHEY, CDR2 SMNVEV (reference sequence). The CDR3 region is CASSLQGITYEQYF. In DNA form, the CDR3 reads TGTGCCAGCAGTTTACAGGGGATAACCTACGAGCAGTACTTC.

The rearrangement uses TRBV7-8 and TRBJ2-2; the match to TRBD2 covers 7 bases. Trimming removed 2 bases from V and 7 bases from J; junction bases left unmatched: 16. There are 18 residues in the CDR3. Looked up from germline, CDR1 is SGHVS and CDR2 is FQNEAQ. The chain's CDR3 is CASSLKIGGSSRNGELFF. The CDR3 DNA reads as TGTGCCAGCAGCTTAAAAATCGGCGGGAGTAGTCGGAACGGGGAGCTGTTTTTT.

The V call is TRBV11-2, the J call TRBJ2-2; D may match TRBD1 or TRBD2 (6 bases each). Germline lookup yields CDR1 SGHAT and CDR2 FQNNGV. Trimming stripped 4 bases from V and 5 bases from J, with 14 bases between. This CDR3 has 15 residues. Written as DNA, the CDR3 is TGTGCCAGCAGCTGGAGGGGGTTGGGGACCGGGGAGCTGTTTTTT. Its translation is CASSWRGLGTGELFF.

CDR3 region: CASSYPGTSGSGEQFF. In DNA form, the CDR3 reads TGTGCCAGCAGCTACCCCGGGACTAGCGGGTCCGGTGAGCAGTTCTTC. The chain employs TRBV11-2 and TRBJ2-1; 12 bases align to TRBD2. The CDR3 contains 16 residues. Germline V gene sequence: CDR1 SGHAT, CDR2 FQNNGV. Trimming at V came to 4 bases and at J to 9 bases, leaving 10 bases not matched to a gene. Full variable domain (rest looked up from reference TRBV11-2 and TRBJ2-1): EAGVAQSPRYKIIEKRQSVAFWCNPISGHATLYWYQQILGQGPKLLIQFQNNGVVDDSQLPKDRFSAERLKGVDSTLKIQPAKLEDSAVYLCASSYPGTSGSGEQFFGPGTRLTVL.

This clone was seen a single time. The chain combines TRBV19 with TRBJ2-3, with D possibly matching TRBD1 (6 bases). V was pared by 8 bases and J by 9 bases, with 15 bases between. The CDR3 is 12 amino acids. In germline, CDR1 is LNHDA, CDR2 SQIVND (reference sequence). CDR3 in amino acids: CASSFVGATQYF. The CDR3 bases are TGTGCCAGTTCGTTCGTGGGGGCGACGCAGTATTTT. The full variable domain, completed using reference TRBV19 and TRBJ2-3, is DGGITQSPKYLFRKEGQNVTLSCEQNLNHDAMYWYRQDPGQGLRLIYYSQIVNDFQKGDIAEGYSVSREKKESFPLTVTSAQKNPTAFYLCASSFVGATQYFGPGTRLTVL.

The gene calls are TRBV19 and TRBJ2-3; D not certain. V lost 6 bases, J lost 2 bases, and 9 bases lay in between. From germline, CDR1 is LNHDA and CDR2 SQIVND (reference sequence). The CDR3 totals 13 residues. The CDR3, as DNA: TGTGCCAGTAGCCGGGCCTTCACAGATACGCAGTATTTT. Protein product: CASSRAFTDTQYF.

The chain recombines TRBV4-1 with TRBJ2-1, with D tentatively TRBD2 (5 bases). The germline V and J ends were trimmed by 3 bases and 0 bases, with 9 bases remaining between them. The CDR3 runs to 15 residues. Germline V lookup: CDR1 MGHRA, CDR2 YSYEKL. CDR3 loop: CASSQATISYNEQFF. For the CDR3, the DNA is TGCGCCAGCAGCCAGGCGACTATCTCCTACAATGAGCAGTTCTTC.

This clone was seen once. V gene TRBV4-1 combines with J gene TRBJ1-1, with D possibly TRBD1 on 6 matching bases. The V and J ends lost 5 bases and 3 bases respectively, with 19 bases between them. Germline-derived CDR1 and CDR2 are MGHRA and YSYEKL. The CDR3 consists of 16 residues. The CDR3 is CASSNRRGVLDTEAFF. Written as DNA, the CDR3 is TGCGCCAGCAGCAACCGTAGGGGGGTACTGGACACTGAAGCTTTCTTT.

This clone occurred once. The chain has TRBV6-5 and TRBJ2-7, with 11 positions matching TRBD1. The CDR3 consists of 14 residues. The ends lost 6 bases at V and 3 bases at J; junction bases unmatched: 4. Germline CDR1 and CDR2: MNHEY and SVGAGI. The CDR3 is CASRGQGAFYEQYF. The CDR3 nucleotides are TGTGCCAGCAGAGGACAGGGGGCCTTCTACGAGCAGTACTTC.

The chain couples TRBV27 to TRBJ2-4; D is perhaps TRBD1 (5 bases). Trimming cost V 8 bases and J 7 bases, with 18 bases left between them. Germline V lookup: CDR1 MNHEY, CDR2 SMNVEV (reference sequence). CDR3 size: 14 residues. CDR3 DNA sequence: TGTGCCAGCGCCGACACAGGTTCGTGGAACATTCAGTACTTC. Amino acids: CASADTGSWNIQYF.

The sample holds one count of this clone. V usage is TRBV9 and J usage is TRBJ1-2; D possibly corresponds to TRBD1 (5 bases). This CDR3 contains 15 residues. V lost 4 bases to trimming and J lost 5 bases, with 18 bases between them. Germline lookup yields CDR1 SGDLS and CDR2 YYNGEE. CDR3 bases: TGTGCCAGCAGCCCGAGTGGGGGGATCTGGTATGGCTACACCTTC. It is translated as CASSPSGGIWYGYTF.

The rearrangement joins TRBV9 to TRBJ1-2; 9 bases match TRBD1. Germline CDR1 is SGDLS and CDR2 is YYNGEE. J lost 3 bases, V lost 3 bases, and 3 bases had no gene match. The CDR3 covers 14 residues. CDR3 in amino acids: CASSATGGYYGYTF. The CDR3 DNA reads as TGTGCCAGCAGCGCGACAGGGGGATACTATGGCTACACCTTC.

The chain recombines TRBV27 with TRBJ1-2; a weak D match, TRBD1 (5 bases). Trimming pared 2 bases from V and 2 bases from J, leaving 12 bases between. The CDR3 contains 15 residues. The germline V gene encodes CDR1 MNHEY and CDR2 SMNVEV (reference sequence). CDR3 DNA: TGTGCCAGCAGTTTACTCGGGGACCCAAACTATGGCTACACCTTC. The encoded protein is CASSLLGDPNYGYTF.

The V gene is TRBV15, the J gene TRBJ2-7, with a possible D match to TRBD1 (6 bases). CDR3 length: 16 amino acids. V was clipped by 0 bases and J by 2 bases, with 14 bases between them. From germline, CDR1 is LNHNV and CDR2 YYDKDF (reference sequence). DNA of the CDR3: TGTGCCACCAGCAGAGATGGTGAGAGGGACACCTACGAGCAGTACTTC. The encoded protein is CATSRDGERDTYEQYF.

The V gene is TRBV28, the J gene TRBJ2-7, with 11 bases lining up with TRBD2. Germline V gene sequence: CDR1 MDHEN, CDR2 SYDVKM. The CDR3 consists of 15 residues. Losses at the gene ends were 6 bases for V and 2 bases for J; bases not matched to a gene: 6. In nucleotides, the CDR3 is TGTGCCAGCAGGGCCGGGACTAGCGGAACCTACGAGCAGTACTTC. The encoded protein is CASRAGTSGTYEQYF.

This chain connects TRBV5-1 to TRBJ2-7, with D maybe TRBD1 (6 bases). Germline V lookup: CDR1 SGHRS, CDR2 YFSETQ. This CDR3 spans 14 amino acids. Trimming stripped 5 bases from V and 0 bases from J, with 12 bases between. CDR3 nucleotide sequence: TGCGCCAGCAGACCAGGGGCAGGCTCCTACGAGCAGTACTTC. Its protein product is CASRPGAGSYEQYF. The entire variable domain, with the rest obtained from reference TRBV5-1 and TRBJ2-7, is as follows: KAGVTQTPRYLIKTRGQQVTLSCSPISGHRSVSWYQQTPGQGLQFLFEYFSETQRNKGNFPGRFSGRQFSNSRSEMNVSTLELGDSALYLCASRPGAGSYEQYFGPGTRLTVT.

V is TRBV5-4 and J is TRBJ1-2, with 7 bases that match TRBD1. Germline V gene sequence: CDR1 SGHNT, CDR2 YYREEE (reference sequence). The V segment lost 0 bases and the J segment 7 bases; nucleotides outside the gene matches: 9. The CDR3 spans 15 residues. DNA for the CDR3: TGTGCCAGCAGCTTGGTTCAGGGGGGACTCGCTGGCTACACCTTC. Amino acid sequence: CASSLVQGGLAGYTF.

The chain recombines TRBV12-5 with TRBJ2-7; 10 bases match TRBD2. From germline, CDR1 is LGHNT and CDR2 FRNRAP. The V gene end was trimmed by 6 bases and the J gene end by 6 bases; junction bases not matched to a gene: 8. The CDR3 covers 14 residues. CDR3 bases: TGTGCTAGTGGGGCCGGGAGCGGGAGGGGCGAGCAGTACTTC. Translation: CASGAGSGRGEQYF.

The V gene is TRBV5-4, the J gene TRBJ2-3; D gene unclear. V gave up 0 bases and J gave up 12 bases, with 11 bases separating them. CDR1 is SGHNT and CDR2 is YYREEE in the germline V gene (reference sequence). CDR3 length equals 12 residues. The CDR3 nucleotides are TGTGCCAGCAGCTTGGGCCAGGTTCCACAGTATTTT. Its protein product is CASSLGQVPQYF.

V is TRBV4-2 and J is TRBJ1-3, with D possibly matching TRBD1 (5 bases). The CDR3 sequence is 17 residues long. Trimming took 1 base from V and 3 from J, leaving 16 bases between them. Looked up from germline, CDR1 is LGHNA and CDR2 is YNFKEQ. The CDR3 coding sequence is TGTGCCAGCAGCCAAGCCTATTTTGGGGGGGGTGGAAACACCATATATTTT. It encodes CASSQAYFGGGGNTIYF.

CDR3 in amino acids: CASLRTDTQYF. The CDR3 bases are TGTGCCAGCTTGAGAACAGATACGCAGTATTTT. The chain combines TRBV18 with TRBJ2-3; no definite D call. Trimming left V 7 bases short and J 3 bases short, with 5 bases between. Germline V gene sequence: CDR1 KGHSH, CDR2 LQKENI. The CDR3 is 11 amino acids.

This clone has a single count. V usage is TRBV9 and J usage is TRBJ2-1; unclear D gene. This CDR3 is 12 amino acids long. V lost 3 bases and J 6 bases, leaving 7 bases between the germline ends. CDR1 is SGDLS and CDR2 is YYNGEE in the germline V gene. CDR3 sequence reads: CASSGPFNEQFF. For the CDR3, the DNA is TGTGCCAGCAGCGGCCCGTTCAATGAGCAGTTCTTC. The full variable domain, its missing parts supplied by reference TRBV9 and TRBJ2-1, is DSGVTQTPKHLITATGQRVTLRCSPRSGDLSVYWYQQSLDQGLQFLIQYYNGEERAKGNILERFSAQQFPDLHSELNLSSLELGDSALYFCASSGPFNEQFFGPGTRLTVL.

This sequence joins TRBV4-1 and TRBJ2-5; no definite D call. Trimming took 0 bases from V and 5 from J, leaving 16 bases between them. The CDR3 covers 16 residues. Germline-derived CDR1 and CDR2 are MGHRA and YSYEKL. CDR3 amino acids: CASSQEGLVGPETQYF. The CDR3 nucleotides read TGCGCCAGCAGCCAAGAAGGGCTAGTTGGGCCGGAGACCCAGTACTTC.

This clone was seen just once. The chain links TRBV5-6 to TRBJ1-2; TRBD1 matches at 7 bases. Per germline, CDR1 SGHDT and CDR2 YYEEEE. Unmatched junction bases numbered 6, after V lost 2 bases and J lost 2 bases. There are 15 residues in the CDR3. The CDR3 sequence: CASSFRQGRNYGYTF. In nucleotides, the CDR3 is TGTGCCAGCAGCTTTAGACAGGGAAGGAACTATGGCTACACCTTC.

The chain couples TRBV5-1 to TRBJ2-4, with 11 bases that match TRBD2. CDR1 is SGHRS, CDR2 YFSETQ, per germline. The V gene end was trimmed by 0 bases and the J gene end by 6 bases; junction bases not matched to a gene: 5. The CDR3 consists of 16 residues. The DNA of the CDR3 is TGCGCCAGCAGCTTGGACGGTAGCGGGAGGGCAAACATTCAGTACTTC. Its translation is CASSLDGSGRANIQYF.

The chain joins TRBV30 to TRBJ2-4; 9 positions agree with TRBD1. Germline CDR1 reads GTSNPN; CDR2 reads SVGIG (reference sequence). After removal of 7 bases from V and 0 bases from J, the junction contained 10 bases not matched to a gene. The CDR3 runs 16 residues. In DNA form, the CDR3 reads TGTGCCTCCACGAACGGGGACAGGGTAGCCAAAAACATTCAGTACTTC. This encodes CASTNGDRVAKNIQYF.